This TCR beta chain originates from a study of CD8 T cells in ankylosing spondylitis. Study-level results: Disease-linked clones displayed a CD8+ phenotype and appeared relatively rarely in peripheral blood. According to the report, clones linked to the disease were significantly enriched in matched synovial fluid samples taken from ankylosing spondylitis patients. For ankylosing spondylitis blood, a TCR beta motif of several highly homologous variants appeared characteristic.

MiXCR, run by TCRdb on the 5' RACE reads, gives a single entry per CDR3 protein. The sample includes about 220,000 distinct CDR3 sequences, 20% to 30% of them seen just once. The V gene's germline CDR1 is SGHRS and CDR2 YFSETQ. The CDR3 sequence is 15 residues long. The junction had 12 bases not matched to a gene; V was cut back by 4 bases and J by 7 bases. A remark on this clonotype: Its antigen is as yet unknown.

The V gene is TRBV5-1, the J gene TRBJ2-7; TRBD2 agrees at 9 bases. The source of this sequence is a male donor with ankylosing spondylitis or in good health (not recorded which). Material: blood, either unsorted or a sorted T cell fraction (not recorded which). CDR3 sequence reads: CASSVDLAGSREQYF. The CDR3 bases are TGCGCCAGCAGCGTGGACCTAGCGGGGAGCCGTGAGCAGTACTTC.